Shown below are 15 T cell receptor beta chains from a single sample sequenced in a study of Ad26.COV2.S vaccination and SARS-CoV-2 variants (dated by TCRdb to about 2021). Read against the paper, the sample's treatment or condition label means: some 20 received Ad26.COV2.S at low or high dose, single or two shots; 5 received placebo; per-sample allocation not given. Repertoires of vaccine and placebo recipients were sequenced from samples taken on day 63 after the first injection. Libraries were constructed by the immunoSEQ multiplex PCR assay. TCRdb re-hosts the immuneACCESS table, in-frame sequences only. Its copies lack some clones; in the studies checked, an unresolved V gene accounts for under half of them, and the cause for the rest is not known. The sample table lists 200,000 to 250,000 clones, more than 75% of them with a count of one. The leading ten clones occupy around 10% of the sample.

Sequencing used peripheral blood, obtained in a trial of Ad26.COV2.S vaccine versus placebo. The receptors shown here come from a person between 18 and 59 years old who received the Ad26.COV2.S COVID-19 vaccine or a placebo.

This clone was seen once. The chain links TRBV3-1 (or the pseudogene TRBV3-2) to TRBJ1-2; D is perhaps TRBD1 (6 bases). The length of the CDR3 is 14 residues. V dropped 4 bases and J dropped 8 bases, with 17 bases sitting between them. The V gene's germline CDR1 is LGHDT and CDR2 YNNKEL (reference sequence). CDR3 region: CASSPTGGARGYTF. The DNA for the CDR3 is TGTGCCAGCAGCCCTACTGGGGGGGCACGGGGCTACACCTTC.

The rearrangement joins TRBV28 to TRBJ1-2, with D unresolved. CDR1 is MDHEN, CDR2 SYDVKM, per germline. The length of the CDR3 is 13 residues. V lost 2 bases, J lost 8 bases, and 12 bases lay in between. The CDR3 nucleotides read TGTGCCAGCAGTTTAAAAGGTCCTCGAGGCTACACCTTC. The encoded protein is CASSLKGPRGYTF.

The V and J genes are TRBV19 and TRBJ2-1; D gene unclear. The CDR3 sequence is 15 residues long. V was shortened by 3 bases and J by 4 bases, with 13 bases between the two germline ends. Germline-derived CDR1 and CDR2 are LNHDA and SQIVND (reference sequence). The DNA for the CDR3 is TGTGCCAGTAGTATTGTCTGGACCTCTTACAATGAGCAGTTCTTC. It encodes CASSIVWTSYNEQFF.

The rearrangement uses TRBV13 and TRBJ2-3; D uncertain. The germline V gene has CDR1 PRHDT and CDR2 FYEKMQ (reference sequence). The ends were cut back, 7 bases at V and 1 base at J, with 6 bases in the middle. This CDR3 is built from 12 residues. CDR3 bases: TGTGCCAGCAACGGCCGCACAGATACGCAGTATTTT. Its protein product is CASNGRTDTQYF. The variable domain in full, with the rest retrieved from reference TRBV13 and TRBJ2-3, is AAGVIQSPRHLIKEKRETATLKCYPIPRHDTVYWYQQGPGQDPQFLISFYEKMQSDKGSIPDRFSAQQFSDYHSELNMSSLELGDSALYFCASNGRTDTQYFGPGTRLTVL.

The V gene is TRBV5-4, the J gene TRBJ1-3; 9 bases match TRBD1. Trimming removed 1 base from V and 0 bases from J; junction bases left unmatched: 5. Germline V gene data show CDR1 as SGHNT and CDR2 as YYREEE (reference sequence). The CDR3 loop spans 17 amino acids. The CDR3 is CASSLMGQGLSGNTIYF. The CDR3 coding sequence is TGTGCCAGCAGCTTGATGGGACAGGGTCTCTCTGGAAACACCATATATTTT.

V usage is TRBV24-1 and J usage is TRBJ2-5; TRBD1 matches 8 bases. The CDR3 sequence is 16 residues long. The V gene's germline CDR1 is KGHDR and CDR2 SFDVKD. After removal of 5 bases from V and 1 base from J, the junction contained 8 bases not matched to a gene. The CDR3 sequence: CATSGARQGIQETQYF. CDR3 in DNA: TGTGCCACCAGTGGGGCCCGACAGGGGATCCAAGAGACCCAGTACTTC.

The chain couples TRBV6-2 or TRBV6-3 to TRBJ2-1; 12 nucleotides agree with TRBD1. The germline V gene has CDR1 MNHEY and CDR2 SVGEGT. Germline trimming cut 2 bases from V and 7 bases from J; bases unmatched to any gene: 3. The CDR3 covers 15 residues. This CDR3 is CASSYGTGGLNEQFF. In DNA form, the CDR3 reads TGTGCCAGCAGTTACGGGACAGGGGGCCTGAATGAGCAGTTCTTC.

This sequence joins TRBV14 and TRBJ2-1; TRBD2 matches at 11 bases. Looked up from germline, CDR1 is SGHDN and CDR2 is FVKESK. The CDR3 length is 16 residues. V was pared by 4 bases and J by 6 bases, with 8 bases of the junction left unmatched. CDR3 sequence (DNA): TGTGCCAGCAGCCCTGGACTAGCGGGTCCCACCAATGAGCAGTTCTTC. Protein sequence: CASSPGLAGPTNEQFF.

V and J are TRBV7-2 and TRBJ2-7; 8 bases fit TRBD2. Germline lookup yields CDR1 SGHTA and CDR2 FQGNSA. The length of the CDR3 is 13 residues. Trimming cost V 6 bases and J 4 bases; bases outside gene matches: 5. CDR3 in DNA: TGTGCCAGCAGGTTACTAGCGGAATACGAGCAGTACTTC. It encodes CASRLLAEYEQYF.

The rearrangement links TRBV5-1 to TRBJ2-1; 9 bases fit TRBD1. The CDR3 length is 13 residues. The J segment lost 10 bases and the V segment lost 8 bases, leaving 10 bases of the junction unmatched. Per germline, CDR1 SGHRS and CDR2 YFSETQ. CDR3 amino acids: CASRDREESEQFF. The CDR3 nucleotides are TGCGCCAGTAGGGACAGGGAAGAAAGCGAGCAGTTCTTC.

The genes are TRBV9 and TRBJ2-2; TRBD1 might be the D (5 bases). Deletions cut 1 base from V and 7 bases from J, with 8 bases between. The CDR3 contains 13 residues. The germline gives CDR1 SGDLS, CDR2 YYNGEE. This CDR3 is CASSVLDNGELFF. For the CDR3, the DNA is TGTGCCAGCAGCGTATTGGACAACGGGGAGCTGTTTTTT.

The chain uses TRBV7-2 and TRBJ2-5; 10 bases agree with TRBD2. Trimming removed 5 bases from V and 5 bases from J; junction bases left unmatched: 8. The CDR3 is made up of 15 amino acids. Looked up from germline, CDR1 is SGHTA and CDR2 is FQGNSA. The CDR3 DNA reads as TGTGCCAGCAGCCCCGCTAGCGGGAGTTGGGAGACCCAGTACTTC. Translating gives CASSPASGSWETQYF.

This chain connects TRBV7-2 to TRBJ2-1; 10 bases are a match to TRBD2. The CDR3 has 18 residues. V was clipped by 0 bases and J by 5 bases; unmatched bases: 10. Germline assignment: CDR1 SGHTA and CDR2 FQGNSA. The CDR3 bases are TGTGCCAGCAGCTTAGCACCAGCGGGGGGGACCTACGACAATGAGCAGTTCTTC. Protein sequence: CASSLAPAGGTYDNEQFF. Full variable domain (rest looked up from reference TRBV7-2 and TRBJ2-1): GAGVSQSPSNKVTEKGKDVELRCDPISGHTALYWYRQSLGQGLEFLIYFQGNSAPDKSGLPSDRFSAERTGGSVSTLTIQRTQQEDSAVYLCASSLAPAGGTYDNEQFFGPGTRLTVL.

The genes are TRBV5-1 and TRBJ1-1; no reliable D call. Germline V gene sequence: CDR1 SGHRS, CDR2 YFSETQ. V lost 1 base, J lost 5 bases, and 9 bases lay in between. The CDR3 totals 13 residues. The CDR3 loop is CASSLRRGTEAFF. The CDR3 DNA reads TGCGCCAGCAGCTTGCGTCGGGGTACTGAAGCTTTCTTT.

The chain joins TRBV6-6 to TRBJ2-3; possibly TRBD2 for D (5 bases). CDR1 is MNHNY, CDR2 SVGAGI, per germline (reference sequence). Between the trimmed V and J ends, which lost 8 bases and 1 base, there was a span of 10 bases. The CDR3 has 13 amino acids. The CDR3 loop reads CASREGGTDTQYF. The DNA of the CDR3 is TGTGCCAGCCGAGAGGGTGGCACAGATACGCAGTATTTT.